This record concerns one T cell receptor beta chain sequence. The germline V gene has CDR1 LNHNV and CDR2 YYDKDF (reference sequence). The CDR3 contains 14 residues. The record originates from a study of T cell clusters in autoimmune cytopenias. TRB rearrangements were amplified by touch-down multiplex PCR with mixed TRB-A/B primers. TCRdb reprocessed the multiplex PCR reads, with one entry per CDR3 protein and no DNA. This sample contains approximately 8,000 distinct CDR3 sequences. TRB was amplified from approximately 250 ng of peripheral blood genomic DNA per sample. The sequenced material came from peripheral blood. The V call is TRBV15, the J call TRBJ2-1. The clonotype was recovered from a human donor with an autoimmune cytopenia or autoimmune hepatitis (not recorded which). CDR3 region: CATSREAVYNEQFF.